This T cell receptor beta chain was found in a study of blood T cell repertoires in COVID-19. The method was immunoSEQ multiplex PCR; TCRdb's version includes in-frame clones alone and lacks a portion of them. The sample has about 190,000 clones, 65% to 85% seen once. Individuals aged about 18 to 89 years were recruited from 24 US areas. The CDR3 runs to 14 residues. Germline CDR1 reads SNHLY; CDR2 reads FYNNEI. J was trimmed by 6 bases and V by 5 bases; bases with no gene match: 6. The source is a woman aged 25 to 39 who had recovered from COVID-19. The chain links TRBV2 to TRBJ2-1, with 8 bases identical to TRBD2. Sequencing input: PBMCs or T cells enriched from blood (not recorded which). CDR3 loop: CASSIRGGLNEQFF. In nucleotides, the CDR3 is TGTGCCAGCAGTATCCGGGGGGGCCTCAATGAGCAGTTCTTC.